Sequencing of this T cell receptor beta chain was carried out in a study of cytomegalovirus exposure and HLA in healthy donors. Study in general: As released early, the data held 75 million to 90 million unique TCRs from HLA-typed donors. Whole-study findings and limits: Analysis was performed later, and it showed HLA-associated TCR beta chains to be more clonally expanded than equally common others. Generally TCR sequences proved uncommon, though certain public TCRs appeared in numerous donors. A missense variant in DCLRE1C was later tied to TCR beta V- and J-gene trimming.

PCR employed 60 Vbeta and 13 Jbeta primers. The method was immunoSEQ multiplex PCR; TCRdb's version includes in-frame clones alone and lacks a portion of them. Among 150,000 to 200,000 clones listed, 75% to 90% were seen once. There are 12 residues in the CDR3. Germline CDR1 and CDR2: MNHEY and SMNVEV (reference sequence). V shed 4 bases and J shed 6 bases, with 10 bases lying between them. As concerns this clone: Its antigen is unidentified.

Sequenced material: PBMCs. V and J are TRBV27 and TRBJ2-7; weak D call: TRBD1 (5 bases). This receptor was identified in a woman younger than 35 in good health and CMV-seronegative. The CDR3 DNA reads TGTGCCAGCAGTTCTACAGGAGTCGAGCAGTACTTC. It specifies CASSSTGVEQYF.